Listed below are T cell receptor beta chains from one sample, sequenced in a study of response to subunit inactivated influenza vaccine. TCRdb re-analysed the RT-PCR reads in MiXCR, keeping a single row per CDR3 protein. The sample has a few hundred thousand distinct CDR3 sequences, about 10% seen once. This specimen consisted of PBMCs from blood, obtained 45 days after vaccination. These receptors all stem from a man aged 50-59 years who received an inactivated influenza vaccine. CDR3s include the opening cysteine and the closing phenylalanine or tryptophan. Fields, in order: D gene, clone size, J gene, CDR3 length, V gene, CDR3 protein, CDR3 DNA. The D gene is left open where the match is weak. Expanded clones get a size class; other rows say once, few or many, or leave the size out.

D gene: TRBD2; clone size: -; J gene: TRBJ2-3; CDR3 length: 15; V gene: TRBV7-2; CDR3 protein: CASSSSGSFADTQYF; CDR3 DNA: TGTGCCAGCAGCTCTAGCGGGAGCTTTGCAGATACGCAGTATTTT
D gene: TRBD2; clone size: -; J gene: TRBJ2-1; CDR3 length: 18; V gene: TRBV7-8; CDR3 protein: CASSLVPGTSGRYNEQFF; CDR3 DNA: TGTGCCAGCAGCTTAGTGCCGGGGACTAGCGGGAGGTACAATGAGCAGTTCTTC
D gene: TRBD1; clone size: few; J gene: TRBJ2-1; CDR3 length: 15; V gene: TRBV20-1; CDR3 protein: CSANPGQGMYNEQFF; CDR3 DNA: TGCAGTGCGAACCCGGGACAGGGGATGTACAATGAGCAGTTCTTC
D gene: -; clone size: -; J gene: TRBJ2-3; CDR3 length: 12; V gene: TRBV2; CDR3 protein: CASSELGPKQYF; CDR3 DNA: TGTGCCAGCAGTGAATTGGGACCCAAGCAGTATTTT
D gene: -; clone size: few; J gene: TRBJ2-3; CDR3 length: 15; V gene: TRBV7-6; CDR3 protein: CASSPRTDSTDTQYF; CDR3 DNA: TGTGCCAGCAGCCCACGGACAGATAGCACAGATACGCAGTATTTT
D gene: TRBD1; clone size: few; J gene: TRBJ2-3; CDR3 length: 15; V gene: TRBV9; CDR3 protein: CASSPDRGRTDTQYF; CDR3 DNA: TGTGCCAGCAGCCCAGACAGGGGGCGGACAGATACGCAGTATTTT
D gene: -; clone size: -; J gene: TRBJ1-1; CDR3 length: 15; V gene: TRBV20-1; CDR3 protein: CSARDLGGMNTEAFF; CDR3 DNA: TGCAGTGCTAGAGATCTGGGGGGGATGAACACTGAAGCTTTCTTT
D gene: -; clone size: few; J gene: TRBJ2-7; CDR3 length: 16; V gene: TRBV18; CDR3 protein: CASVGAGRRFGDEQYF; CDR3 DNA: TGTGCCAGCGTGGGGGCAGGGAGAAGGTTTGGCGACGAGCAGTACTTC
D gene: TRBD2; clone size: few; J gene: TRBJ2-2; CDR3 length: 14; V gene: TRBV5-1; CDR3 protein: CASRGGLNTGELFF; CDR3 DNA: TGCGCCAGCCGGGGGGGATTGAACACCGGGGAGCTGTTTTTT
D gene: -; clone size: -; J gene: TRBJ2-5; CDR3 length: 16; V gene: TRBV4-1; CDR3 protein: CASSQVYVGGVETQYF; CDR3 DNA: TGCGCCAGCAGCCAAGTTTATGTGGGGGGCGTCGAGACCCAGTACTTC
D gene: TRBD1; clone size: few; J gene: TRBJ2-7; CDR3 length: 14; V gene: TRBV4-3; CDR3 protein: CASSPTGNSYEQYF; CDR3 DNA: TGCGCCAGCAGCCCGACAGGGAACTCCTACGAGCAGTACTTC
D gene: TRBD1; clone size: -; J gene: TRBJ2-7; CDR3 length: 16; V gene: TRBV25-1; CDR3 protein: CASSESFGQGSVEQYF; CDR3 DNA: TGTGCCAGCAGTGAATCCTTTGGACAGGGGAGCGTCGAGCAGTACTTC
D gene: TRBD2; clone size: many; J gene: TRBJ2-7; CDR3 length: 14; V gene: TRBV20-1; CDR3 protein: CSARGGRARYEQYF; CDR3 DNA: TGCAGTGCTAGGGGCGGGAGGGCCAGGTACGAGCAGTACTTC
D gene: -; clone size: few; J gene: TRBJ1-1; CDR3 length: 16; V gene: TRBV5-1; CDR3 protein: CASSLQWGDMNTEAFF; CDR3 DNA: TGCGCCAGCAGCTTGCAGTGGGGGGACATGAACACTGAAGCTTTCTTT
D gene: TRBD1; clone size: -; J gene: TRBJ2-5; CDR3 length: 15; V gene: TRBV20-1; CDR3 protein: CSARRTGPLRGTQYF; CDR3 DNA: TGCAGTGCTAGAAGGACAGGGCCCCTTCGGGGGACCCAGTACTTC
D gene: -; clone size: many; J gene: TRBJ2-2; CDR3 length: 16; V gene: TRBV28; CDR3 protein: CASSLISEPNTGELFF; CDR3 DNA: TGTGCCAGCAGTTTAATCAGCGAACCAAACACCGGGGAGCTGTTTTTT
D gene: TRBD1; clone size: -; J gene: TRBJ1-5; CDR3 length: 16; V gene: TRBV23-1; CDR3 protein: CASSHHRGVRNQPQHF; CDR3 DNA: TGCGCCAGCAGTCATCACAGGGGAGTTCGCAATCAGCCCCAGCATTTT
D gene: -; clone size: many; J gene: TRBJ2-3; CDR3 length: 13; V gene: TRBV12-3/TRBV12-4; CDR3 protein: CASRLGGTDTQYF; CDR3 DNA: TGTGCCAGCAGATTGGGGGGCACAGATACGCAGTATTTT
D gene: -; clone size: few; J gene: TRBJ2-5; CDR3 length: 14; V gene: TRBV20-1; CDR3 protein: CSASPLVSQETQYF; CDR3 DNA: TGCAGTGCTAGTCCCCTGGTCTCCCAAGAGACCCAGTACTTC
D gene: -; clone size: few; J gene: TRBJ2-3; CDR3 length: 14; V gene: TRBV4-3; CDR3 protein: CASSRQASTDTQYF; CDR3 DNA: TGCGCCAGCAGCCGACAAGCTAGCACAGATACGCAGTATTTT
D gene: -; clone size: few; J gene: TRBJ2-7; CDR3 length: 12; V gene: TRBV18; CDR3 protein: CASSPQRNEQYF; CDR3 DNA: TGTGCCAGCTCACCACAAAGGAACGAGCAGTACTTC
D gene: -; clone size: few; J gene: TRBJ1-1; CDR3 length: 15; V gene: TRBV3-1; CDR3 protein: CASSPGRQRNTEAFF; CDR3 DNA: TGTGCCAGCAGCCCGGGGAGGCAGAGGAACACTGAAGCTTTCTTT
D gene: -; clone size: many; J gene: TRBJ2-5; CDR3 length: 13; V gene: TRBV5-1; CDR3 protein: CASSLRSKETQYF; CDR3 DNA: TGCGCCAGCAGCTTAAGGTCGAAAGAGACCCAGTACTTC